These T cell receptor beta chains were read from a single sample in a study of control samples from healthy donors and cancer patients. Generated by immunoSEQ multiplex PCR, the TCRdb table keeps only in-frame clones and is missing some. The sample yields some 77,000 clones, 85% to 90% seen once. Input material: blood. The receptors shown here come from a woman aged 55-75 years in good health. The CDR3 runs from the conserved cysteine through the conserved F or W. D genes are given only for firm matches. Not every row has a clone size; where given, it reads once, few, many or a size class.

abundance	v_gene	j_gene	d_gene	CDR3nt	CDR3aa
.	TRBV11-3	TRBJ2-7	.	TGTGCCAGCAGCCCTTCCGGTCTAGGCAGCTCCTACGAGCAGTACTTC	CASSPSGLGSSYEQYF
once	TRBV4-1	TRBJ1-2	.	TGCGCCAGCAGCCGGGGTCGACTGACTAACTATGGCTACACCTTC	CASSRGRLTNYGYTF
.	TRBV23-1	TRBJ1-1	.	TGCGCCAGCAGTCAGGGACCTCCGAACACTGAAGCTTTCTTT	CASSQGPPNTEAFF
.	TRBV7-9	TRBJ2-6	.	TGTGCCAGCAGCTTAGCGGGCAAAGCTGGGGCCAACGTCCTGACTTTC	CASSLAGKAGANVLTF
.	TRBV9	TRBJ1-6	.	TGTGCCAGCAGCGTAGGCTCAAATAATTCACCCCTCCACTTT	CASSVGSNNSPLHF
.	TRBV28	TRBJ1-1	.	TGTGCCAGCAGTTTAATAGGGGACTGGGGGAACACTGAAGCTTTCTTT	CASSLIGDWGNTEAFF
.	TRBV11-2	TRBJ2-2	TRBD2	TGTGCCAGCAGCTCTTGGCGCATGACTAGCGGGTACACCGGGGAGCTGTTTTTT	CASSSWRMTSGYTGELFF
once	TRBV25-1	TRBJ2-2	.	TGTGCCAGCAGTGATGCCGGGAGAAAGAACACCGGGGAGCTGTTTTTT	CASSDAGRKNTGELFF
.	TRBV6-5	TRBJ2-7	.	TGTGCCAGCGCAAGCCCCGGGGACGGCTCCTACGAGCAGTACTTC	CASASPGDGSYEQYF
.	TRBV7-7	TRBJ2-5	.	TGTGCTAGCAGCTTAGGGGTCAGGCAGACCCAGTACTTC	CASSLGVRQTQYF
.	TRBV12-3/TRBV12-4	TRBJ1-1	.	TGTGCCAGCAGAACAGGGAACACTGAAGCTTTCTTT	CASRTGNTEAFF
.	TRBV3-1/TRBV3-2	TRBJ1-3	.	TGTGCCAGCAGCCAGGTAGGCTCTGGAAACACCATATATTTT	CASSQVGSGNTIYF
.	TRBV28	TRBJ2-6	.	TGTGCCAGCAGGGGAAGCTCTGGGGCCAACGTCCTGACTTTC	CASRGSSGANVLTF
.	TRBV27	TRBJ2-3	TRBD2	TGTGCCAGCTCGACTAGCGGACTTCCATATACGCAGTATTTT	CASSTSGLPYTQYF
.	TRBV3-1/TRBV3-2	TRBJ2-1	TRBD2	TGTGCCAGCAGCCCTTGGACTAGCGGGAGCGTCAATGAGCAGTTCTTC	CASSPWTSGSVNEQFF
.	TRBV5-5	TRBJ2-5	.	TGTGCCAGCAGCCCACCGCCTCGTGGGGAGACCCAGTACTTC	CASSPPPRGETQYF
.	TRBV4-1	TRBJ2-7	.	TGCGCCAGCAGCCAAGCTCTTGGCAAGGACTCCTACGAGCAGTACTTC	CASSQALGKDSYEQYF
.	TRBV4-2	TRBJ2-1	TRBD2	TGTGCCAGCAGCCAACCGACTAGCGAGGGCTTCAATGAGCAGTTCTTC	CASSQPTSEGFNEQFF
.	TRBV5-1	TRBJ2-3	.	TGCGCCAGCAGCTTGGCAGCCCCCCGCACAGATACGCAGTATTTT	CASSLAAPRTDTQYF
.	TRBV6-5	TRBJ1-2	.	TGTGCCAGCAGTTACCCAGGGGACTATGGCTACACCTTC	CASSYPGDYGYTF
.	TRBV5-1	TRBJ2-7	TRBD2	TGCGCCAGCAGCCTCGGGACTAGCGGGAGGGCCTCCTACGAGCAGTACTTC	CASSLGTSGRASYEQYF
.	TRBV30	TRBJ2-2	TRBD2	TGTGCCTGGAGTGTCCGAGCGGGAGGGGGCACCGGGGAGCTGTTTTTT	CAWSVRAGGGTGELFF
.	TRBV19	TRBJ2-2	.	TGTGCCAGTAGTGGGAGACTGAACACCGGGGAGCTGTTTTTT	CASSGRLNTGELFF
.	TRBV18	TRBJ1-3	.	TGTGCCAGCTCACCACGAGACTTTTTCTCTGGAAACACCATATATTTT	CASSPRDFFSGNTIYF
.	TRBV28	TRBJ2-7	.	TGTGCCAGCAGTTTGGCCCCGTACCGGGACCCTAAATCCTACGAGCAGTACTTC	CASSLAPYRDPKSYEQYF
.	TRBV27	TRBJ2-5	.	TGTGCCAGCAGCCAACGTCCAGAGCCCGGAGGGACCCAGTACTTC	CASSQRPEPGGTQYF
.	TRBV12-3/TRBV12-4	TRBJ2-7	.	TGTGCCAGCAGTTTTCAGTACTTC	CASSFQYF
few	TRBV24-1	TRBJ2-3	.	TGTGCCACCGGGTCCTCTAGCACAGATACGCAGTATTTT	CATGSSSTDTQYF